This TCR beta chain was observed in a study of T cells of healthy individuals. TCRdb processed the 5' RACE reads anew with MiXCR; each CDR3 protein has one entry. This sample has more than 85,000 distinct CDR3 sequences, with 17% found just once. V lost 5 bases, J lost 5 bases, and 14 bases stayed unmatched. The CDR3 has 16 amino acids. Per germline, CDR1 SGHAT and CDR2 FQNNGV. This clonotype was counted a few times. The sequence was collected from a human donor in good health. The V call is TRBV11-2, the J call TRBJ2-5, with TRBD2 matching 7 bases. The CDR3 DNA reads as TGTGCCAGCAGCCGTTCGGGGGGTCTTAGCGAGGAGACCCAGTACTTC. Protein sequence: CASSRSGGLSEETQYF.